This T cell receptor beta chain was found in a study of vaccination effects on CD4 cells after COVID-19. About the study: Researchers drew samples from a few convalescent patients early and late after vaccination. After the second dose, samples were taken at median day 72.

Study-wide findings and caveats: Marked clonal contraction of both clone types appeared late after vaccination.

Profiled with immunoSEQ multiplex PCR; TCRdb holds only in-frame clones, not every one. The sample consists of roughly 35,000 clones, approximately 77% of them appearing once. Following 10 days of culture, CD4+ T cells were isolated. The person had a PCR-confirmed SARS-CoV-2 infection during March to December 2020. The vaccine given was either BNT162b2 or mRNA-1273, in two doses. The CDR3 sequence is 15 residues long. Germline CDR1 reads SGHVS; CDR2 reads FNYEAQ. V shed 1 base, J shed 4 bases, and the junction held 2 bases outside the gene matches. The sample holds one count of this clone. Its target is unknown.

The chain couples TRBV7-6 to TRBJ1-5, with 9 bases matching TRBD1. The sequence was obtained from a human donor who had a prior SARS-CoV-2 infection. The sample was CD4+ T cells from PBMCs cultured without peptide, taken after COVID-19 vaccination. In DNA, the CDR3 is TGTGCCAGCAGCTTAGGGGACAGGGAGAATCAGCCCCAGCATTTT. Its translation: CASSLGDRENQPQHF.